The rows below give T cell receptor beta chains drawn from one sample of a study of OX40 agonist ivuxolimab in advanced cancers. Here immunoSEQ multiplex PCR was the method, and the copy in TCRdb shows in-frame clones only, minus some. This table has tens of thousands of clones, about 88% appearing once. This material consisted of CD4+ or CD8+ T cells sorted from blood, taken in a trial of the OX40 agonist ivuxolimab. The receptors shown here come from an adult with an advanced solid tumor such as melanoma, head and neck, liver or kidney cancer. The CDR3 runs from the conserved cysteine through the conserved F or W. The D gene is left open where the match is weak. Clone size is shown for a subset of rows, as once, few, many or a class of expanded clone.

d_call,clone_size,v_call,j_call,cdr3_nt,cdr3_aa
TRBD1,.,TRBV19,TRBJ1-5,TGTGCCAGTAGTATAGTAGGAGGGGGCGGCAATCAGCCCCAGCATTTT,CASSIVGGGGNQPQHF
TRBD1,.,TRBV5-1,TRBJ1-1,TGCGCCAGCAGCCCCGGGACAGGGGGGACTGAAGCTTTCTTT,CASSPGTGGTEAFF
TRBD1,.,TRBV7-2,TRBJ1-5,TGTGCCAGCAGCCTACAGGGGGAGGAGAAGCCCCAGCATTTT,CASSLQGEEKPQHF
.,.,TRBV18,TRBJ1-3,TGTGCCAGCTCACCGGGACCCGCTTACTCTGGAAACACCATATATTTT,CASSPGPAYSGNTIYF
.,.,TRBV18,TRBJ2-7,TGTGCCAGCTCAAGAGGACAGCACTACGAGCAGTACTTC,CASSRGQHYEQYF
.,.,TRBV5-6,TRBJ2-2,TGTGCCAGCAGCTTGGCTTGGCAGGGACGGACCGGGGAGCTGTTTTTT,CASSLAWQGRTGELFF
.,.,TRBV30,TRBJ1-4,TGTGCCGCCGCGCCGGGATTCTCGCGGAATGAAAAACTGTTTTTT,CAAAPGFSRNEKLFF
TRBD1,.,TRBV5-5,TRBJ2-7,TGTGCCAGCAGCCGGGACAGGCACGAGCAGTACTTC,CASSRDRHEQYF
TRBD1,.,TRBV29-1,TRBJ2-7,TGCAGCGTGGGACAGGGCAACGGCGAGCAGTACTTC,CSVGQGNGEQYF
.,.,TRBV15,TRBJ1-1,TGTGCCACCAGCAGACGGACAGAAGCTTTCTTT,CATSRRTEAFF
.,.,TRBV29-1,TRBJ1-2,TGCAGCGTTGGGACAGCCGGCTCAAACTATGGCTACACCTTC,CSVGTAGSNYGYTF
.,few,TRBV6-6,TRBJ2-7,TGTGCCAGCAGTTACGCTCAACAATACGAGCAGTACTTC,CASSYAQQYEQYF
TRBD1,.,TRBV19,TRBJ2-3,TGTGCCAGTAACAGGGGGCGCGGAGATACGCAGTATTTT,CASNRGRGDTQYF
TRBD2,.,TRBV25-1,TRBJ2-7,TGTGCCAGCAGTCCCCTGGGGGGGTACGAGCAGTACTTC,CASSPLGGYEQYF
.,.,TRBV14,TRBJ2-2,TGTGCCAGCAGTCCCCACCTGGCGGGCATCACCGGGGAGCTGTTTTTT,CASSPHLAGITGELFF
.,.,TRBV7-9,TRBJ1-3,TGTGCCAGCAGCTTAGGTCCGGGGCCGTCTGGAAACACCATATATTTT,CASSLGPGPSGNTIYF
.,.,TRBV6-5,TRBJ1-1,TGTGCCAGCAGTTACTCACAGAGGTCTGAAGCTTTCTTT,CASSYSQRSEAFF
.,.,TRBV9,TRBJ2-4,TGTGCCAGCAGCCTAGGGGAGGCCAAAAACATTCAGTACTTC,CASSLGEAKNIQYF
.,.,TRBV2,TRBJ2-2,TGTGCCAGCAGGCTGGACACCGACACCGGGGAGCTGTTTTTT,CASRLDTDTGELFF
.,.,TRBV4-1,TRBJ2-5,TGCGCCAGCAGCCAAGATCGAGCATCCGATCAAGAGACCCAGTACTTC,CASSQDRASDQETQYF
TRBD2,.,TRBV4-3,TRBJ2-7,TGCGCCAGCAGCCAAGATCGGGTAGCGGGGGAGAGCTACGAGCAGTACTTC,CASSQDRVAGESYEQYF
TRBD2,.,TRBV7-9,TRBJ2-1,TGTGCCAGCGGCAAAAGGAGGTTTGGGGGGGATTACAATGAGCAGTTCTTC,CASGKRRFGGDYNEQFF
.,.,TRBV28,TRBJ2-5,TGTGCCAGCAGTTTCCGGTTCGAAGCGGGCCAAGAGACCCAGTACTTC,CASSFRFEAGQETQYF
TRBD1,.,TRBV7-8,TRBJ1-2,TGTGCCAGCCGACGGGACAGGGGGCGATCCTATGGCTACACCTTC,CASRRDRGRSYGYTF
.,.,TRBV9,TRBJ1-1,TGTGCCAGCAGCGTAGATATAGGGGCGAACACTGAAGCTTTCTTT,CASSVDIGANTEAFF
.,.,TRBV9,TRBJ1-5,TGTGCCAGCAGCGTAGGAGGGGGCAATCAGCCCCAGCATTTT,CASSVGGGNQPQHF
TRBD1,.,TRBV4-1,TRBJ1-5,TGCGCCAGCAGCCAAGATTTTGGAGGACAGGGGATCGGTCAGCCCCAGCATTTT,CASSQDFGGQGIGQPQHF
TRBD1,.,TRBV5-6,TRBJ2-5,TGTGCCAGCAGCTTGGCCGGGACAGTCCAAGAGACCCAGTACTTC,CASSLAGTVQETQYF
TRBD1,.,TRBV4-3,TRBJ2-1,TGCGCCAGCAGCCATTCGAGGGGGCGGAATGAGCAGTTCTTC,CASSHSRGRNEQFF
TRBD1,.,TRBV6-8,TRBJ1-5,TGTGCCAGCAGTAAACAGGGGCTTCATCCCCAGCATTTT,CASSKQGLHPQHF
.,once,TRBV5-1,TRBJ1-5,TGCGCCAGCAGCTTGGATGGGACACCGGGACAGCCCCAGCATTTT,CASSLDGTPGQPQHF
.,.,TRBV28,TRBJ2-1,TGTGCCAGCAGGGGGAGCTCAGGGGCGGGTTCCTACAATGAGCAGTTCTTC,CASRGSSGAGSYNEQFF
.,few,TRBV28,TRBJ1-1,TGTGCCACTAAACAGGGCGGGCATCCAGAAGCTTTCTTT,CATKQGGHPEAFF
.,.,TRBV19,TRBJ2-2,TGTGCCAGTAGTCCAAAAGTGGGCACCGGGGAGCTGTTTTTT,CASSPKVGTGELFF
TRBD1,few,TRBV28,TRBJ2-5,TGTGCCAGCAGTTTAGGGCAACAGGGGGAAAGAGAGACCCAGTACTTC,CASSLGQQGERETQYF
TRBD2,.,TRBV28,TRBJ2-5,TGTGCCAGCAGTTCCGGGACTAGCGGGAGTCCCCAGTACTTC,CASSSGTSGSPQYF